One and the same sample provided the 30 T cell receptor beta chains below, sequenced in a study of shared clonotypes between healthy human individuals. CD45RO-negative, CCR7-selected cells formed the naive CD8 fraction, which excluded terminally differentiated effector memory CD45RA+ cells. The protocol was immunoSEQ multiplex PCR, while the TCRdb copy is restricted to in-frame clones and leaves out a portion. The table lists more than 2 million clones, approximately 95% of them singletons. The specimen was naive CD8+ T cells sorted from blood. These TCRs come from a man aged 18 to 30 in good health.

This chain links TRBV6-1 with TRBJ2-2; 8 positions agree with TRBD1. CDR3 length equals 18 residues. Germline V lookup: CDR1 MNHNS, CDR2 SASEGT. The trim removed 1 base at V and 1 base at J, leaving 8 bases unmatched. The chain's CDR3 is CASSEGVFGQGNTGELFF. DNA of the CDR3: TGTGCCAGCAGTGAAGGGGTATTCGGACAGGGGAACACCGGGGAGCTGTTTTTT.

V and J are TRBV14 and TRBJ1-1; tentative D call: TRBD1 (6 bases). Per germline, CDR1 SGHDN and CDR2 FVKESK. V lost 0 bases, J lost 7 bases, and 12 bases lay in between. This CDR3 has 14 residues. This CDR3 reads CASSQENRESEAFF. The CDR3 bases are TGTGCCAGCAGCCAAGAAAACAGGGAAAGTGAAGCTTTCTTT.

The chain links TRBV4-1 to TRBJ1-1; 9 bases fit TRBD1. V trimming: 3 bases; J trimming: 3 bases; junction bases outside the gene matches: 5. Per germline, CDR1 MGHRA and CDR2 YSYEKL. The CDR3 is made up of 15 amino acids. The CDR3 loop is CASSQGQGADTEAFF. CDR3 nucleotide sequence: TGCGCCAGCAGCCAGGGACAGGGAGCGGACACTGAAGCTTTCTTT.

This clone was picked up one time. This chain joins TRBV6-6 and TRBJ2-7, with TRBD2 identical over 13 bases. Trimming took 6 bases from V and 7 from J; bases not matched to a gene: 6. In germline, CDR1 is MNHNY, CDR2 SVGAGI (reference sequence). This CDR3 is built from 14 residues. In DNA form, the CDR3 reads TGTGCCAGCAGGGGGGGACTAGCGGGACTGGAGCAGTACTTC. Translation gives CASRGGLAGLEQYF.

This rearrangement joins TRBV7-2 to TRBJ2-7; D is ambiguous. This CDR3 is 11 amino acids long. Deletions cut 4 bases from V and 5 bases from J, with 6 bases between. Germline loops: CDR1 SGHTA, CDR2 FQGNSA. CDR3 DNA sequence: TGTGCCAGCAGCTATAGTCACGAGCAGTACTTC. Translating it yields CASSYSHEQYF.

This clone was picked up one time. The chain joins TRBV11-2 to TRBJ2-1; TRBD2 aligns across 8 bases. Germline assignment: CDR1 SGHAT and CDR2 FQNNGV. Germline trimming cut 5 bases from V and 4 bases from J; bases unmatched to any gene: 7. CDR3 length equals 15 residues. The DNA of the CDR3 is TGTGCCAGCAGCGAGACTAGCGACTATTACAATGAGCAGTTCTTC. This codes for CASSETSDYYNEQFF.

This clone has more than one count but fewer than ten. The rearrangement joins TRBV27 to TRBJ2-7, with D perhaps matching TRBD1 (6 bases). The CDR3 contains 16 residues. V lost 6 bases and J lost 1, with 19 bases in between. Germline values: CDR1 MNHEY, CDR2 SMNVEV (reference sequence). CDR3 sequence: CASSQLSAGESYEQYF. The CDR3 DNA reads as TGTGCCAGCAGCCAGCTCTCGGCAGGGGAATCCTACGAGCAGTACTTC.

J is TRBJ2-3 and V is TRBV30; D unresolved. V was pared by 4 bases and J by 1 base, with 9 bases between. The V gene's germline CDR1 is GTSNPN and CDR2 SVGIG (reference sequence). The CDR3 loop spans 13 amino acids. This CDR3 is CAWKSVGTDTQYF. The CDR3 region has the DNA TGTGCCTGGAAATCAGTTGGCACAGATACGCAGTATTTT.

The chain carries TRBV6-1 and TRBJ2-1; D call uncertain. The CDR3 spans 13 residues. CDR1 is MNHNS, CDR2 SASEGT, per germline. V was shortened by 4 bases and J by 4 bases, with 8 bases between the two germline ends. Here the CDR3 reads CASSAWIYNEQFF. The CDR3 bases are TGTGCCAGCAGTGCATGGATTTACAATGAGCAGTTCTTC.

The CDR3 DNA follows: TGCGCCAGCTCGACGCTAGCGGCTGAGAATGAGCAGTTCTTC. Its protein is CASSTLAAENEQFF. V gene TRBV10-2 combines with J gene TRBJ2-1; 7 nucleotides match TRBD2. The CDR3 runs 14 residues. Germline CDR1 WSHSY, CDR2 SAAADI. V lost 8 bases, J lost 7 bases, and 11 bases stayed unmatched.

This clone has a single count. The genes are TRBV28 and TRBJ2-7; D call uncertain. CDR3 length: 14 amino acids. Germline assignment: CDR1 MDHEN and CDR2 SYDVKM. Trimming removed 1 base at V and 6 bases at J, with 13 bases between. Here the CDR3 DNA reads TGTGCCAGCAGTTTATCAGCAGGCGCGCGCGAGCAGTACTTC. This gives the protein CASSLSAGAREQYF.

The V gene is TRBV2, the J gene TRBJ2-1, with a possible D match to TRBD2 (6 bases). The germline CDR1 and CDR2 sequences are SNHLY and FYNNEI. This CDR3 is built from 16 residues. V was trimmed by 1 base and J by 6 bases, leaving 16 bases between them. CDR3 sequence (DNA): TGTGCCAGCAGTGAAGGATCGGCGGGATCCGGCAATGAGCAGTTCTTC. Amino acid sequence: CASSEGSAGSGNEQFF.

The chain links TRBV4-3 to TRBJ2-7, with TRBD2 as a possible D gene (5 bases). There are 17 residues in the CDR3. CDR1 and CDR2 from the germline V gene are LGHNA and YSLEER. Trimming removed 0 bases from V and 0 bases from J, with 15 bases in between. DNA of the CDR3: TGCGCCAGCAGCCAAGACACCCCAGCGGTGTCCTCCTACGAGCAGTACTTC. As protein: CASSQDTPAVSSYEQYF.

The chain is built from TRBV27 and TRBJ1-4; a weak D match, TRBD1 (5 bases). CDR3 size: 15 residues. In germline, CDR1 is MNHEY, CDR2 SMNVEV (reference sequence). V lost 6 bases and J lost 8, with 19 bases in between. The CDR3 DNA sequence: TGTGCCAGCAGCTACGGGACCTCCCTTCGGGAAAAACTGTTTTTT. Translated: CASSYGTSLREKLFF.

This chain joins TRBV2 and TRBJ1-5; D might be TRBD1 (6 bases). Germline assignment: CDR1 SNHLY and CDR2 FYNNEI. Trimming shortened V by 5 bases and J by 2 bases, and 10 bases separated the two germline ends. The CDR3 runs 14 residues. The CDR3: CASSNPGGNQPQHF. The CDR3 coding sequence is TGTGCCAGCAGTAATCCAGGGGGCAATCAGCCCCAGCATTTT.

This clone was counted between two and nine times. This chain uses TRBV6-1 with TRBJ1-6, with D unclear. The V gene's germline CDR1 is MNHNS and CDR2 SASEGT. V lost 2 bases to trimming and J lost 14 bases, with 13 bases between them. CDR3 size: 13 residues. DNA of the CDR3: TGTGCCAGCAGTGAATTTGTTGAATCTACCCTCCACTTT. Translation: CASSEFVESTLHF.

The J gene is TRBJ2-7, the V gene TRBV29-1, with TRBD1 matching 11 bases. Germline values: CDR1 SQVTM, CDR2 ANQGSEA. The CDR3 is 13 residues long. V shed 5 bases and J 6 bases; nucleotides not matched to a gene: 6. The CDR3 sequence: CSVTGTGGIEQYF. The CDR3 coding sequence is TGCAGCGTTACCGGGACAGGGGGGATCGAGCAGTACTTC.

The rearrangement uses TRBV6-5 and TRBJ1-5; D gene ambiguous. The CDR3 length is 13 residues. Germline-derived CDR1 and CDR2 are MNHEY and SVGAGI. V was trimmed by 6 bases and J by 7 bases, leaving 13 bases between them. CDR3 in DNA: TGTGCCAGCAGCCCTGAATTTGGGCAGCCCCAGCATTTT. As protein: CASSPEFGQPQHF.

This rearrangement joins TRBV25-1 to TRBJ1-2, with D possibly TRBD1 on 6 matching bases. The CDR3 has 13 residues. With 4 bases removed from V and 4 bases from J, the gap between germline ends came to 10 bases. Germline-derived CDR1 and CDR2 are MGHDK and SYGVNS. CDR3 coding DNA: TGTGCCAGCAGTGGTGGCAGGGGCTATGGCTACACCTTC. Translated: CASSGGRGYGYTF.

As for this clone: Additional DNA sequences in this sample encode the identical CDR3. The CDR3 loop is CASSLLFQGGPYEQYF. CDR3 DNA sequence: TGTGCCAGCAGTTTATTGTTCCAGGGTGGACCCTACGAGCAGTACTTC. This chain links TRBV27 with TRBJ2-7; D possibly corresponds to TRBD1 (5 bases). Germline-derived CDR1 and CDR2 are MNHEY and SMNVEV (reference sequence). CDR3 length: 16 amino acids. Trimming took 1 base from V and 2 from J, leaving 15 bases between them.

The gene calls are TRBV5-5 and TRBJ1-1; D not resolved. The CDR3 sequence is 17 residues long. Between the trimmed V and J ends, which lost 4 bases and 5 bases, there was a span of 24 bases. Germline V gives CDR1 SGHKS, CDR2 YYEKEE (reference sequence). This CDR3 is CASSTVYTDEVRTEAFF. The CDR3 coding sequence is TGTGCCAGCAGCACCGTTTACACAGACGAAGTTAGAACTGAAGCTTTCTTT.

The chain links TRBV30 to TRBJ1-6; 8 bases agree with TRBD1. The V gene end was trimmed by 2 bases and the J gene end by 7 bases; junction bases not matched to a gene: 13. The CDR3 consists of 17 residues. The germline V gene encodes CDR1 GTSNPN and CDR2 SVGIG (reference sequence). CDR3 bases: TGTGCCTGGAGTCCTGGGACAGGACACGAACTCAATTCACCCCTCCACTTT. Its translation is CAWSPGTGHELNSPLHF.

The rearrangement joins TRBV7-9 to TRBJ2-5, with D unclear. The length of the CDR3 is 17 residues. Germline V gene sequence: CDR1 SEHNR, CDR2 FQNEAQ (reference sequence). V lost 0 bases to trimming and J lost 0 bases, with 14 bases between them. CDR3 nucleotides: TGTGCCAGCAGCTTAGCAGATGCAGCGCCCTACCAAGAGACCCAGTACTTC. Protein sequence: CASSLADAAPYQETQYF.

The V and J genes are TRBV2 and TRBJ2-6; D call uncertain. CDR3 length: 16 residues. Germline V lookup: CDR1 SNHLY, CDR2 FYNNEI. Trimming pared 2 bases from V and 0 bases from J, leaving 8 bases between. CDR3 nucleotides: TGTGCCAGCAGTGAATTGGGGATCTCTGGGGCCAACGTCCTGACTTTC. This translates into CASSELGISGANVLTF.

V usage is TRBV15 and J usage is TRBJ2-1, with 9 nucleotides matching TRBD2. The CDR3 spans 14 residues. Germline CDR1 reads LNHNV; CDR2 reads YYDKDF (reference sequence). V lost 0 bases and J lost 10; bases outside the gene matches: 4. As DNA, the CDR3 is TGTGCCACCAGCAGAGATCTAGCGGGGCCCGAGCAGTTCTTC. It codes for CATSRDLAGPEQFF. Based on the CDR3 plus reference TRBV15 and TRBJ2-1, the full variable domain is DAMVIQNPRYQVTQFGKPVTLSCSQTLNHNVMYWYQQKSSQAPKLLFHYYDKDFNNEADTPDNFQSRRPNTSFCFLDIRSPGLGDTAMYLCATSRDLAGPEQFFGPGTRLTVL.

The chain joins TRBV2 to TRBJ1-2; D may be TRBD1 (6 bases). Germline V CDR1 and CDR2: SNHLY, FYNNEI. The CDR3 consists of 16 residues. V was clipped by 9 bases and J by 4 bases, with 24 bases between them. DNA for the CDR3: TGTGCCAGGGATCAAAGGCCCTCCGGGGGCACCTATGGCTACACCTTC. Translated, it gives CARDQRPSGGTYGYTF. Using reference TRBV2 and TRBJ1-2 for the parts outside the CDR3, the full variable domain is EPEVTQTPSHQVTQMGQEVILRCVPISNHLYFYWYRQILGQKVEFLVSFYNNEISEKSEIFDDQFSVERPDGSNFTLKIRSTKLEDSAMYFCARDQRPSGGTYGYTFGSGTRLTVV.

The chain carries TRBV6-5 and TRBJ2-2, with a tentative D call TRBD2 (5 bases). The germline gives CDR1 MNHEY, CDR2 SVGAGI. The CDR3 runs to 13 residues. V dropped 2 bases and J dropped 7 bases, with 8 bases sitting between them. CDR3 protein: CASSYEGIGELFF. In DNA, the CDR3 is TGTGCCAGCAGTTACGAGGGCATCGGGGAGCTGTTTTTT.

CDR3 sequence (DNA): TGTGCCAGCAGCCAAACCGACAGGGCTCGGGGTCTGGGACCTGAAGCTTTCTTT. Encoded protein: CASSQTDRARGLGPEAFF. This rearrangement joins TRBV7-9 to TRBJ1-1, with TRBD1 matching 7 bases. The length of the CDR3 is 18 residues. The J segment lost 6 bases and the V segment lost 5 bases, leaving 21 bases of the junction unmatched. CDR1 is SEHNR, CDR2 FQNEAQ, per germline (reference sequence). The variable domain in full, with the rest retrieved from reference TRBV7-9 and TRBJ1-1, is DTGVSQNPRHKITKRGQNVTFRCDPISEHNRLYWYRQTLGQGPEFLTYFQNEAQLEKSRLLSDRFSAERPKGSFSTLEIQRTEQGDSAMYLCASSQTDRARGLGPEAFFGQGTRLTVV.

In DNA form, the CDR3 reads TGTGCCAGCAGTTTGGACAGTGGCTCTGGAAACACCATATATTTT. Its protein product is CASSLDSGSGNTIYF. The chain joins TRBV6-5 to TRBJ1-3; D may be TRBD1 (6 bases). CDR1 and CDR2 from the germline V gene are MNHEY and SVGAGI. V was pared by 4 bases and J by 0 bases, with 10 bases between. The CDR3 is made up of 15 amino acids.

The chain couples TRBV4-3 to TRBJ2-7; 9 bases fit TRBD2. Per germline, CDR1 LGHNA and CDR2 YSLEER. This CDR3 spans 14 amino acids. Trimming took 4 bases from V and 5 from J; bases not matched to a gene: 6. The CDR3 region has the DNA TGCGCCAGCAGCCTGGCGGGAGGGGGAGACGAGCAGTACTTC. Protein: CASSLAGGGDEQYF.